This TCR beta chain was captured in a study of T cells in Graves' hyperthyroidism and ophthalmopathy. Amplification of TCR beta CDR3 regions used RNA as the template. The HTBI primer set served for first-round RT-PCR of the TCR CDR3. Each CDR3 protein gets one entry after TCRdb re-called the multiplex PCR reads with MiXCR. Counted here are some 600,000 distinct CDR3 sequences, approximately 14% occurring once; the ten biggest clones make up 5.5% to 7.5%. Clinical symptoms, serum thyroxine, TRAb, thyroid ultrasound and orbital computed tomography informed diagnoses. Trimming removed 2 bases at V and 5 bases at J, with 9 bases between. Looked up from germline, CDR1 is MDHEN and CDR2 is SYDVKM. The CDR3 totals 14 residues. Findings and limits, study-wide: The model predicted ophthalmopathy a median 6.5 months before onset. Most thyroid clonotypes with frequency above 0.001 were detected in blood.

This clonotype has at least ten counts. Antigen specificity is unknown. What was sequenced was blood. The TCR was taken from a woman aged 25 to 39 with Graves' hyperthyroidism that later progressed to Graves' ophthalmopathy. The V gene is TRBV28, the J gene TRBJ1-4, with D perhaps TRBD1 (5 bases). The CDR3 is CASSLTTENEKLFF. In DNA form, the CDR3 reads TGTGCCAGCAGTTTAACGACAGAGAATGAAAAACTGTTTTTT.